One sample yielded the 17 T cell receptor beta chains listed below, sequenced in a study of CD8 T cells in Susac syndrome. Random hexamers served to reverse transcribe roughly 0.5 to 1 ug RNA. One entry per CDR3 protein, called by TCRdb with MiXCR from the immunoSEQ multiplex PCR reads. The sample consists of 120,000 to 150,000 distinct CDR3 sequences, about 94% of them appearing once. The sequenced material came from CD4+ T cells from PBMCs. These receptors originate from a human donor with Susac syndrome.

This clonotype was seen once. The CDR3 sequence is CSAARDSLSGANVLTF. In DNA, the CDR3 is TGCAGTGCTGCCCGGGACAGCCTCTCTGGGGCCAACGTCCTGACTTTC. The rearrangement links TRBV20-1 to TRBJ2-6, with 7 nucleotides matching TRBD1. The CDR3 extends over 16 amino acids. CDR1 is DFQATT, CDR2 SNEGSKA, per germline (reference sequence). V trimming: 5 bases; J trimming: 0 bases; junction bases outside the gene matches: 7.

The rearrangement joins TRBV7-9 to TRBJ1-4; the D is unclear. The CDR3 consists of 12 residues. The germline V gene encodes CDR1 SEHNR and CDR2 FQNEAQ (reference sequence). V lost 5 bases and J 8 bases, leaving 9 bases between the germline ends. The CDR3 loop reads CASSAEGEKLFF. CDR3 coding DNA: TGTGCCAGCAGCGCCGAGGGCGAAAAACTGTTTTTT.

The CDR3 DNA is TGTGCCAGCAGCTTAGGGGGACAGGGTTCTCAGCCCCAGCATTTT. This gives the protein CASSLGGQGSQPQHF. The chain joins TRBV7-2 to TRBJ1-5; 9 bases agree with TRBD1. Germline V gene lookup returns CDR1 SGHTA and CDR2 FQGNSA. CDR3 length: 15 residues. The V gene end was trimmed by 1 base and the J gene end by 6 bases; junction bases not matched to a gene: 4.

The chain couples TRBV21-1 to TRBJ2-1; the DNA was not compared with TRBD2, the D call given in the table. TRBV21-1 represents a pseudogene. CDR3 length: 15 residues. CDR3 sequence (DNA): TGTGCCAGCAGCAAAGTGGTTCTAGCCATCAATGAGCAGTTCTTC. Translated: CASSKVVLAINEQFF.

The chain combines TRBV12-3 or TRBV12-4 with TRBJ2-3; D not resolved. The V and J ends lost 5 bases and 4 bases respectively, with 10 bases between them. The CDR3 has 13 amino acids. CDR3: CASSPSSADTQYF. In nucleotides, the CDR3 is TGTGCCAGCAGTCCCTCCAGCGCAGATACGCAGTATTTT.

V is TRBV20-1 and J is TRBJ1-4; D is perhaps TRBD1 (5 bases). This CDR3 is built from 15 residues. From germline, CDR1 is DFQATT and CDR2 SNEGSKA (reference sequence). Trimming cost V 0 bases and J 5 bases, with 13 bases left between them. This CDR3 is CSARDHGAQNEKLFF. As DNA, the CDR3 is TGCAGTGCTAGAGATCATGGGGCACAAAATGAAAAACTGTTTTTT.

The chain carries TRBV3-1 and TRBJ1-1, with D perhaps TRBD1 (5 bases). Per germline, CDR1 LGHDT and CDR2 YNNKEL (reference sequence). V dropped 7 bases and J dropped 6 bases, with 9 bases sitting between them. The CDR3 totals 11 residues. This CDR3 reads CASIRGAEAFF. The DNA of the CDR3 is TGTGCCAGCATTCGGGGCGCTGAAGCTTTCTTT. The whole variable domain, filled in from reference TRBV3-1 and TRBJ1-1, reads DTAVSQTPKYLVTQMGNDKSIKCEQNLGHDTMYWYKQDSKKFLKIMFSYNNKELIINETVPNRFSPKSPDKAHLNLHINSLELGDSAVYFCASIRGAEAFFGQGTRLTVV.

The chain is built from TRBV3-1 and TRBJ2-7; D perhaps matches TRBD2 (5 bases). CDR1 is LGHDT and CDR2 is YNNKEL in the germline V gene (reference sequence). CDR3 length equals 17 residues. V was cut by 1 base and J by 1 base, with 17 bases left in between. CDR3 residues: CASSQGYGPRRSYEQYF. The CDR3 region has the DNA TGTGCCAGCAGCCAAGGTTATGGCCCCCGGAGGTCCTACGAGCAGTACTTC.

The V call is TRBV20-1, the J call TRBJ2-3; D uncertain. V lost 8 bases and J 4 bases, leaving 10 bases between the germline ends. In germline, CDR1 is DFQATT, CDR2 SNEGSKA (reference sequence). This CDR3 contains 11 residues. The CDR3 reads CSPGQSDTQYF. DNA of the CDR3: TGCAGTCCTGGGCAGTCAGATACGCAGTATTTT.

In the case of this clonotype: One end of the junction does not line up with germline, which may come from a read error. The chain is built from TRBV7-9 and TRBJ1-4; possible D gene TRBD1, 6 bases. The CDR3 extends over 16 amino acids. Germline CDR1 reads SEHNR; CDR2 reads FQNEAQ (reference sequence). CDR3 in DNA: TGTGCCAGCAGCCCCCGCGGAGGGACACTTAATGACAAACTGTTTTTT. Translating it yields CASSPRGGTLNDKLFF.

This chain joins TRBV24-1 and TRBJ2-1; D possibly corresponds to TRBD1 (6 bases). This CDR3 has 12 amino acids. CDR1 and CDR2 (germline): KGHDR, SFDVKD. V was cut by 5 bases and J by 6 bases, with 7 bases left in between. The CDR3 loop is CATSGGGNEQFF. CDR3 sequence (DNA): TGTGCCACCAGTGGAGGGGGCAATGAGCAGTTCTTC.

The table lists this clonotype with a count of one. The chain recombines TRBV9 with TRBJ2-5; D not resolved. Germline loops: CDR1 SGDLS, CDR2 YYNGEE. This CDR3 is 12 amino acids long. Trimming took 5 bases from V and 2 from J, leaving 7 bases between them. CDR3 coding DNA: TGTGCCAGCAGTCACAGTCAAGAGACCCAGTACTTC. Translation: CASSHSQETQYF.

This rearrangement joins TRBV7-2 to TRBJ2-5; 10 positions match TRBD2. The CDR3 has 15 amino acids. Per germline, CDR1 SGHTA and CDR2 FQGNSA. The junction had 6 bases not matched to a gene; V was cut back by 5 bases and J by 3 bases. In DNA, the CDR3 is TGTGCCAGCAGCCGCGGACTAGCGGAGGAAGAGACCCAGTACTTC. Amino acids: CASSRGLAEEETQYF.

The chain employs TRBV29-1 and TRBJ2-7; possibly TRBD2 for D (6 bases). The V end lost 5 bases, the J end lost 7 bases, and 21 bases lay between the germline ends. Germline V gene data show CDR1 as SQVTM and CDR2 as ANQGSEA. The CDR3 length is 14 residues. In DNA form, the CDR3 reads TGCAGCGTTCGGCTCATGGGGGGATCGGGTGAGCAGTACTTC. Translated: CSVRLMGGSGEQYF.

The chain joins TRBV15 to TRBJ2-5; possible D gene TRBD1, 5 bases. The CDR3 consists of 15 residues. Germline-derived CDR1 and CDR2 are LNHNV and YYDKDF (reference sequence). The V end lost 0 bases, the J end lost 3 bases, and 11 bases lay between the germline ends. The CDR3 reads CATSRDGAGKETQYF. The CDR3 DNA reads TGTGCCACCAGCAGAGATGGGGCAGGAAAAGAGACCCAGTACTTC.

The rearrangement uses TRBV15 and TRBJ2-2; D gene uncertain. CDR3 length: 13 amino acids. Germline loops: CDR1 LNHNV, CDR2 YYDKDF (reference sequence). The V gene lost 3 bases and the J gene lost 6 bases, with 8 bases spanning the gap. CDR3 nucleotide sequence: TGTGCCACCAGCAGCCCCGATGCCGGGGAGCTGTTTTTT. Amino acid sequence: CATSSPDAGELFF.

On this clonotype itself: At one end, the junction sequence differs from germline, possibly due to a read error. V usage is TRBV27 and J usage is TRBJ1-1, with 7 bases matching TRBD1. This CDR3 is built from 14 residues. Germline V gives CDR1 MNHEY, CDR2 SMNVEV (reference sequence). The DNA for the CDR3 is TGTGCCAGCAGCCAAGACAGGGTGAAAACTGAAGCTTTCTTT. Residues: CASSQDRVKTEAFF.